This T cell receptor (beta chain) was identified during a study of T cell responses to AZD1222 COVID-19 vaccine. The repertoire was sequenced with immunoSEQ multiplex PCR; TCRdb's copy has only in-frame clones and lacks some. The repertoire holds over 85,000 clones, with 80% to 95% as singletons. With regard to this clone: Antigen: not known.

Points from the study as a whole: Mostly white British, mostly female donors; authors suggested clonal diversity may be underestimated.

Germline loops: CDR1 MNHNY, CDR2 SVGAGI (reference sequence). V lost 2 bases and J lost 5, with 12 bases in between. The CDR3 length is 15 residues. This TCR derives from an adult who received the AZD1222 COVID-19 vaccine. This chain joins TRBV6-6 and TRBJ1-4, with D perhaps TRBD1 (6 bases). This specimen was peripheral blood, taken 28 days after the second AZD1222 dose. CDR3 in DNA: TGTGCCAGCAGTTACCCCCGGACAGCCAATGAAAAACTGTTTTTT. It specifies CASSYPRTANEKLFF.